The 21 T cell receptor beta chains reported below all come from one sample, sequenced in a study of early T cells in non-severe SARS-CoV-2 infection. TCRdb re-called the 5' RACE reads through MiXCR, storing one row per CDR3 protein. The sample carries about 44,000 distinct CDR3 sequences, less than 15% recorded once. Sequencing was carried out using whole blood. The receptors were gathered from an adult who was a healthcare worker with PCR-confirmed SARS-CoV-2 infection or an uninfected control (not recorded which).

This clonotype has a handful of counts. This chain joins TRBV24-1 and TRBJ2-1; the match to TRBD1 covers 7 bases. Germline trimming cut 4 bases from V and 9 bases from J; bases unmatched to any gene: 11. From germline, CDR1 is KGHDR and CDR2 SFDVKD. CDR3 length: 15 amino acids. The DNA of the CDR3 is TGTGCCACCAGTGACACGGACAGGAAATGGGGTGAGCAGTTCTTC. Its protein product is CATSDTDRKWGEQFF.

In its sample, this clonotype was seen many times. The chain carries TRBV7-3 and TRBJ1-2; D not certain. Germline CDR1 is SGHTA and CDR2 is FQGTGA. Trimming removed 5 bases from V and 6 bases from J, with 13 bases in between. The CDR3 is made up of 13 amino acids. CDR3 coding DNA: TGTGCCAGCAGCCCTAGCCTTCTTAATGGCTACACCTTC. It codes for CASSPSLLNGYTF.

This clonotype was found a few times. V gene TRBV6-6 combines with J gene TRBJ2-6; the D is unclear. Germline CDR1 reads MNHNY; CDR2 reads SVGAGI (reference sequence). V lost 7 bases and J 14 bases, leaving 18 bases between the germline ends. This CDR3 comprises 13 residues. The CDR3 spells CASIDGDRMILTF. In nucleotides, the CDR3 is TGTGCCAGCATCGACGGAGACCGAATGATCCTGACTTTC.

This clonotype was observed many times. The chain links TRBV5-1 to TRBJ2-7; unclear D gene. CDR1 and CDR2 (germline): SGHRS, YFSETQ. V gave up 3 bases and J gave up 4 bases, with 5 bases separating them. This CDR3 contains 11 residues. The CDR3 spells CASSSRYEQYF. CDR3 sequence (DNA): TGCGCCAGCAGCTCCCGGTACGAGCAGTACTTC. The full variable domain, rest sourced from reference TRBV5-1 and TRBJ2-7, is KAGVTQTPRYLIKTRGQQVTLSCSPISGHRSVSWYQQTPGQGLQFLFEYFSETQRNKGNFPGRFSGRQFSNSRSEMNVSTLELGDSALYLCASSSRYEQYFGPGTRLTVT.

The chain joins TRBV29-1 to TRBJ2-3; D is undetermined. The CDR3 extends over 11 amino acids. Germline V CDR1 and CDR2: SQVTM, ANQGSEA. Trimming removed 8 bases from V and 5 bases from J, with 11 bases in between. The CDR3 reads CSLRPQDTQYF. The CDR3 nucleotides are TGCAGCCTCCGACCCCAAGATACGCAGTATTTT.

This clonotype has ten or more counts. The rearrangement links TRBV9 to TRBJ1-6; TRBD1 matches at 10 bases. With 3 bases clipped from V and 7 bases from J, the junction kept 4 bases outside the gene matches. This CDR3 spans 15 amino acids. The germline CDR1 and CDR2 sequences are SGDLS and YYNGEE. DNA for the CDR3: TGTGCCAGCAGCGAAAGGACAGGGGGGAATTCACCCCTCCACTTT. Its protein is CASSERTGGNSPLHF.

This clonotype was counted a few times. J is TRBJ2-3 and V is TRBV29-1; D might be TRBD2 (6 bases). V shed 4 bases and J shed 1 base, with 9 bases lying between them. Per germline, CDR1 SQVTM and CDR2 ANQGSEA. The CDR3 extends over 13 amino acids. CDR3 in amino acids: CSVVPSGTDTQYF. CDR3 nucleotides: TGCAGCGTTGTTCCTAGCGGCACAGATACGCAGTATTTT.

The table lists this clonotype with many counts. The V gene is TRBV7-2, the J gene TRBJ2-5, with a tentative D call TRBD2 (5 bases). Germline V lookup: CDR1 SGHTA, CDR2 FQGNSA. V was pared by 5 bases and J by 4 bases, with 20 bases between. This CDR3 is 16 amino acids long. For the CDR3, the DNA is TGTGCCAGCAGCCCGCGTTCGTCGGTTGAGGGAGAGACCCAGTACTTC. Translation: CASSPRSSVEGETQYF.

This clonotype showed up many times. The genes are TRBV7-9 and TRBJ2-3, with a weak D call TRBD1 (6 bases). The CDR3 extends over 14 amino acids. V was clipped by 7 bases and J by 2 bases, with 13 bases between them. Germline CDR1 is SEHNR and CDR2 is FQNEAQ (reference sequence). The CDR3 coding sequence is TGTGCCAGCACCAGGGGAGCGATCACAGATACGCAGTATTTT. This encodes CASTRGAITDTQYF.

This clonotype has just a few counts. The chain carries TRBV11-2 and TRBJ2-2; 9 nucleotides agree with TRBD2. The CDR3 has 16 amino acids. J gave up 5 bases and V 1 base, and 5 bases lay outside the gene matches. Germline V gene sequence: CDR1 SGHAT, CDR2 FQNNGV. The CDR3 protein is CASSLVLAGSTGELFF. In DNA form, the CDR3 reads TGTGCCAGCAGCTTAGTCCTAGCGGGGTCGACCGGGGAGCTGTTTTTT.

This clonotype was seen at least ten times. This chain uses TRBV10-3 with TRBJ2-1; D ambiguous. The CDR3 runs 13 residues. Germline V gene sequence: CDR1 ENHRY, CDR2 SYGVKD. V was trimmed by 5 bases and J by 5 bases, leaving 10 bases between them. CDR3 loop: CAISTPTNNEQFF. CDR3 DNA sequence: TGTGCCATCAGTACCCCTACAAACAATGAGCAGTTCTTC.

The V gene is TRBV5-4, the J gene TRBJ2-1, with D perhaps TRBD1 (5 bases). Germline CDR1 is SGHNT and CDR2 is YYREEE (reference sequence). The CDR3 has 16 amino acids. Trimming removed 3 bases at V and 10 bases at J, with 23 bases between. The CDR3 DNA reads as TGTGCCAGCAGCTCAGGCCAGGGTTACTCGCAATTAGAGCAGTTCTTC. It codes for CASSSGQGYSQLEQFF.

In its sample, this clonotype was seen many times. The chain links TRBV7-9 to TRBJ2-5; the match to TRBD2 covers 9 bases. The CDR3 is 14 residues long. Germline V gene data show CDR1 as SEHNR and CDR2 as FQNEAQ (reference sequence). Unmatched junction bases numbered 0, after V lost 0 bases and J lost 4 bases. CDR3 loop: CASSLASGRETQYF. For the CDR3, the DNA is TGTGCCAGCAGCTTAGCTAGCGGGAGAGAGACCCAGTACTTC.

V usage is TRBV14 and J usage is TRBJ1-1; D is uncertain. Looked up from germline, CDR1 is SGHDN and CDR2 is FVKESK. This CDR3 is 15 amino acids long. The V end lost 3 bases, the J end lost 0 bases, and 11 bases lay between the germline ends. Here the CDR3 reads CASSQQGIMNTEAFF. Here the CDR3 DNA reads TGTGCCAGCAGCCAGCAAGGGATCATGAACACTGAAGCTTTCTTT. The full variable domain, in which reference TRBV14 and TRBJ1-1 provide the parts outside the CDR3, is EAGVTQFPSHSVIEKGQTVTLRCDPISGHDNLYWYRRVMGKEIKFLLHFVKESKQDESGMPNNRFLAERTGGTYSTLKVQPAELEDSGVYFCASSQQGIMNTEAFFGQGTRLTVV.

This chain links TRBV6-2 or TRBV6-3 with TRBJ2-1; the D gene is possibly TRBD1 (6 bases). V lost 0 bases and J 8 bases, leaving 20 bases between the germline ends. CDR1 is MNHEY, CDR2 SVGEGT, per germline. The CDR3 runs to 17 residues. The CDR3 nucleotides read TGTGCCAGCAGTTACTCGGGGTTTGCCCCTAAGGGGGATGAGCAGTTCTTC. This translates into CASSYSGFAPKGDEQFF.

This clonotype was observed a handful of times. One end of the junction varies from germline; a read error may be responsible. This sequence joins TRBV3-1 and TRBJ1-3, with D unclear. CDR3 size: 16 residues. Germline V gene data show CDR1 as LGHDT and CDR2 as YNNKEL (reference sequence). CDR3 sequence (DNA): TGTGCCAGCACCCAAACCGGGCAGACCTCTGGAAACACCATATATTTT. This codes for CASTQTGQTSGNTIYF.

The chain employs TRBV11-2 and TRBJ2-7, with a weak D call TRBD1 (6 bases). The V and J ends lost 6 bases and 2 bases respectively, with 14 bases between them. The CDR3 runs 14 residues. Germline assignment: CDR1 SGHAT and CDR2 FQNNGV. The CDR3 DNA is TGTGCCAGCAGAGTCGGGACACCAACCTACGAGCAGTACTTC. It specifies CASRVGTPTYEQYF.

This clonotype was observed a few times. V is TRBV6-5 and J is TRBJ2-1; maybe TRBD2 (5 bases). This CDR3 is 16 amino acids long. V gave up 5 bases and J gave up 2 bases, with 16 bases separating them. Germline V gene sequence: CDR1 MNHEY, CDR2 SVGAGI. In DNA, the CDR3 is TGTGCCAGCAGTCTCCGACGGACTGGGACCTACAATGAGCAGTTCTTC. Translation: CASSLRRTGTYNEQFF.

The genes are TRBV6-2 or TRBV6-3 and TRBJ1-4; a weak D match, TRBD1 (5 bases). The germline V gene encodes CDR1 MNHEY and CDR2 SVGEGT. V shed 7 bases and J shed 7 bases, with 19 bases lying between them. The CDR3 is made up of 15 amino acids. This CDR3 reads CASTGEGPVREKLFF. CDR3 DNA: TGTGCCAGCACCGGAGAGGGACCGGTCCGTGAAAAACTGTTTTTT.

The chain carries TRBV7-9 and TRBJ1-5; no definite D call. The germline V gene encodes CDR1 SEHNR and CDR2 FQNEAQ (reference sequence). V was trimmed by 0 bases and J by 5 bases, leaving 5 bases between them. The CDR3 consists of 13 residues. CDR3 DNA sequence: TGTGCCAGCAGCTTAGCGCGGGATCAGCCCCAGCATTTT. It encodes CASSLARDQPQHF.

This clonotype turned up a few times. The chain couples TRBV11-2 to TRBJ2-1; 9 bases agree with TRBD2. Germline lookup yields CDR1 SGHAT and CDR2 FQNNGV. Germline trimming cut 5 bases from V and 15 bases from J; bases unmatched to any gene: 11. CDR3 length: 13 residues. The CDR3 spells CASSLDPSGNWFF. DNA for the CDR3: TGTGCCAGCAGCCTCGACCCTAGCGGGAATTGGTTCTTC.